One sample yielded the 5 T cell receptor beta chains listed below, sequenced in a study of blood T cell repertoires in COVID-19 (dated by TCRdb to 2020 to 2022). The library was prepared using the immunoSEQ multiplex PCR assay. This immuneACCESS table, as held by TCRdb, lists in-frame sequences with V and J called but not all clones. Of the missing ones, under half trace to an unresolved V gene in checked studies; the others have no known cause. For this sample there are more than 10,000 clones; 88% appear just once. Clones ranked in the top ten supply approximately 31% of the sample. Sequencing was done on a sample of peripheral blood. The receptors originated from a human donor in a cohort sampled during active COVID-19.

The rearrangement uses TRBV4-1 and TRBJ2-1; D is possibly TRBD2 (6 bases). V was clipped by 5 bases and J by 7 bases, with 21 bases between them. The CDR3 runs to 16 residues. The germline gives CDR1 MGHRA, CDR2 YSYEKL. CDR3 region: CASSVLAGGDFNEQFF. In DNA form, the CDR3 reads TGCGCCAGCAGCGTACTAGCCGGGGGAGATTTTAATGAGCAGTTCTTC.

V usage is TRBV4-1 and J usage is TRBJ2-7; tentatively, D is TRBD1 (5 bases). The germline V gene encodes CDR1 MGHRA and CDR2 YSYEKL. The CDR3 is 15 residues long. V dropped 0 bases and J dropped 7 bases, with 16 bases sitting between them. DNA for the CDR3: TGCGCCAGCAGCCAAGATCCGGCAGGGAAGAGGGAGCAGTACTTC. Translation: CASSQDPAGKREQYF.

This clone was seen once. The J gene is TRBJ2-5, the V gene TRBV5-1; D remains ambiguous. CDR3 size: 11 residues. Germline CDR1 is SGHRS and CDR2 is YFSETQ. The V end lost 3 bases, the J end lost 2 bases, and 2 bases lay between the germline ends. CDR3 in amino acids: CASSSQETQYF. The CDR3 DNA is TGCGCCAGCAGCTCTCAAGAGACCCAGTACTTC.

V and J are TRBV11-3 and TRBJ2-5, with 7 positions matching TRBD2. This CDR3 has 14 residues. In germline, CDR1 is SGHNT, CDR2 YENEEA. The V gene end was trimmed by 5 bases and the J gene end by 5 bases; junction bases not matched to a gene: 8. CDR3 residues: CASSAGLVDETQYF. The CDR3 DNA sequence: TGTGCCAGCAGCGCTGGACTAGTGGATGAGACCCAGTACTTC.

This chain joins TRBV27 and TRBJ2-7, with D possibly being TRBD2 (5 bases). This CDR3 is built from 12 residues. The germline gives CDR1 MNHEY, CDR2 SMNVEV (reference sequence). Trimming pared 8 bases from V and 7 bases from J, leaving 15 bases between. In DNA, the CDR3 is TGTGCCAGCGGACTGACCCCGGTGGAGCAGTACTTC. Protein sequence: CASGLTPVEQYF.